The 22 T cell receptor beta chains presented below share a single source sample, sequenced in a study of blood T cell repertoires in COVID-19. Sequencing used immunoSEQ multiplex PCR; TCRdb keeps in-frame clones, though not all of them. The table lists approximately 230,000 clones, 88% of them singletons. Source material: peripheral blood. These receptors were collected from a woman younger than 45 with COVID-19, enrolled during active disease.

V gene TRBV18 combines with J gene TRBJ1-2; D not certain. Germline V gives CDR1 KGHSH, CDR2 LQKENI. This CDR3 has 16 amino acids. V lost 3 bases, J lost 0 bases, and 14 bases lay in between. Written as DNA, the CDR3 is TGTGCCAGCTCACCGAGTAATTCCCGGGCTAACTATGGCTACACCTTC. It is translated as CASSPSNSRANYGYTF.

V is TRBV6-5 and J is TRBJ1-4; 8 bases fit TRBD1. Germline values: CDR1 MNHEY, CDR2 SVGAGI. The junction had 7 bases not matched to a gene; V was cut back by 8 bases and J by 8 bases. The CDR3 is 13 residues long. CDR3 coding DNA: TGTGCCAGCGGAGGGACAGGAGAAGAAAAACTGTTTTTT. Translation gives CASGGTGEEKLFF.

V and J are TRBV7-8 and TRBJ2-4, with 10 bases identical to TRBD2. The CDR3 totals 16 residues. V shed 2 bases, J shed 6 bases, and the junction held 7 bases outside the gene matches. Germline V gene data show CDR1 as SGHVS and CDR2 as FQNEAQ. The CDR3 here is CASSLHPLAGGNIQYF. Written as DNA, the CDR3 is TGTGCCAGCAGCTTACACCCATTAGCGGGAGGAAACATTCAGTACTTC.

The chain joins TRBV5-1 to TRBJ2-5, with TRBD2 as a possible D gene (5 bases). V lost 0 bases and J 4 bases, leaving 13 bases between the germline ends. This CDR3 is built from 15 residues. Looked up from germline, CDR1 is SGHRS and CDR2 is YFSETQ. The CDR3 DNA reads TGCGCCAGCAGCTTGGAGCCTAGCATCGGAGAGACCCAGTACTTC. Protein product: CASSLEPSIGETQYF.

The genes are TRBV19 and TRBJ1-1, with D unresolved. Trimming cost V 4 bases and J 6 bases, with 15 bases left between them. CDR3 size: 14 residues. Looked up from germline, CDR1 is LNHDA and CDR2 is SQIVND (reference sequence). The CDR3 protein is CASSSTGNYAEAFF. The CDR3 DNA reads as TGTGCCAGTAGTAGTACGGGGAATTACGCTGAAGCTTTCTTT.

The chain has TRBV5-1 and TRBJ1-1, with 11 bases identical to TRBD1. Germline assignment: CDR1 SGHRS and CDR2 YFSETQ. V gave up 3 bases and J gave up 0 bases; unmatched junction bases: 7. CDR3 size: 17 residues. The CDR3 spells CASSSPGTGGMNTEAFF. The CDR3 DNA sequence: TGCGCCAGCAGCTCCCCGGGGACAGGGGGGATGAACACTGAAGCTTTCTTT.

The chain has TRBV28 and TRBJ1-2; 7 bases agree with TRBD1. J gave up 0 bases and V 6 bases, and 22 bases lay outside the gene matches. The CDR3 contains 20 residues. CDR1 MDHEN and CDR2 SYDVKM come from the germline V gene. Written as DNA, the CDR3 is TGTGCCAGCAGCTCTCCTTCCCGACCGGGACAGCCTTTCTCTAACTATGGCTACACCTTC. Its translation: CASSSPSRPGQPFSNYGYTF.

In nucleotides, the CDR3 is TGTGCCAGCAGTTTATCTAGCAGGGGGGAAGAAAAACTGTTTTTT. This encodes CASSLSSRGEEKLFF. The chain is built from TRBV27 and TRBJ1-4; 7 bases are a match to TRBD1. This CDR3 comprises 15 residues. Per germline, CDR1 MNHEY and CDR2 SMNVEV (reference sequence). V trimming: 0 bases; J trimming: 8 bases; junction bases outside the gene matches: 6.

The chain carries TRBV18 and TRBJ2-1; D perhaps matches TRBD1 (5 bases). Trimming shortened V by 1 base and J by 6 bases, and 7 bases separated the two germline ends. This CDR3 contains 13 residues. Germline assignment: CDR1 KGHSH and CDR2 LQKENI. For the CDR3, the DNA is TGTGCCAGCTCACCACTAGGGGCCAATGAGCAGTTCTTC. It specifies CASSPLGANEQFF. Based on the CDR3 plus reference TRBV18 and TRBJ2-1, the full variable domain is NAGVMQNPRHLVRRRGQEARLRCSPMKGHSHVYWYRQLPEEGLKFMVYLQKENIIDESGMPKERFSAEFPKEGPSILRIQQVVRGDSAAYFCASSPLGANEQFFGPGTRLTVL.

This clone was detected only once. The chain has TRBV7-9 and TRBJ1-1, with no clear D. Between the trimmed V and J ends, which lost 6 bases and 5 bases, there was a span of 10 bases. This CDR3 is built from 12 residues. Germline V gene data show CDR1 as SEHNR and CDR2 as FQNEAQ (reference sequence). The CDR3 bases are TGTGCCAGCAGTACCCCGGGGACTGAAGCTTTCTTT. Protein sequence: CASSTPGTEAFF.

J is TRBJ1-5 and V is TRBV19; D gene uncertain. V gave up 4 bases and J gave up 2 bases, with 18 bases separating them. The CDR3 loop spans 17 amino acids. Looked up from germline, CDR1 is LNHDA and CDR2 is SQIVND (reference sequence). Written as DNA, the CDR3 is TGTGCCAGTAGTACCAAACGGTCGGGTTCTGGCAATCAGCCCCAGCATTTT. Amino acid sequence: CASSTKRSGSGNQPQHF.

CDR3 region: CASGAPNYEQYV. The CDR3 nucleotides read TGTGCCAGCGGAGCACCTAACTACGAGCAGTACGTC. V gene TRBV6-5 combines with J gene TRBJ2-7; no clear D. Trimming removed 8 bases at V and 3 bases at J, with 11 bases between. In germline, CDR1 is MNHEY, CDR2 SVGAGI. This CDR3 contains 12 residues.

The rearrangement links TRBV20-1 to TRBJ1-1; D is unclear. Germline lookup yields CDR1 DFQATT and CDR2 SNEGSKA (reference sequence). This CDR3 region has 11 residues. With 2 bases removed from V and 3 bases from J, the gap between germline ends came to 4 bases. CDR3 amino acids: CSARSDTEAFF. In nucleotides, the CDR3 is TGCAGTGCTAGATCTGACACTGAAGCTTTCTTT.

This chain connects TRBV7-9 to TRBJ2-5; maybe TRBD1 (5 bases). The CDR3 consists of 14 residues. Looked up from germline, CDR1 is SEHNR and CDR2 is FQNEAQ (reference sequence). Trimming shortened V by 4 bases and J by 5 bases, and 14 bases separated the two germline ends. The CDR3: CASSSIETVETQYF. The CDR3 DNA follows: TGTGCCAGCAGCTCCATTGAGACAGTTGAGACCCAGTACTTC.

The chain joins TRBV3-1 (or the pseudogene TRBV3-2) to TRBJ2-1; TRBD2 agrees at 11 bases. J lost 4 bases, V lost 5 bases, and 7 bases had no gene match. The CDR3 extends over 16 amino acids. The germline V gene has CDR1 LGHDT and CDR2 YNNKEL (reference sequence). The CDR3 reads CASSSYSGRAYNEQFF. CDR3 nucleotides: TGTGCCAGCAGCTCCTATAGCGGGAGGGCTTACAATGAGCAGTTCTTC.

The CDR3 here is CASSTYRGLTGELFF. The CDR3 nucleotides read TGTGCCAGCAGCACCTACAGGGGGCTCACCGGGGAGCTGTTTTTT. The V call is TRBV11-2, the J call TRBJ2-2; 9 nucleotides align to TRBD1. The V gene's germline CDR1 is SGHAT and CDR2 FQNNGV. V shed 5 bases, J shed 4 bases, and the junction held 5 bases outside the gene matches. CDR3 length equals 15 residues.

The CDR3 region has the DNA TGCGCCAGCAGCCAAGATTTTAAAGACAGGGGATTTTTGGCTGATTCCGGGGAGCTGTTTTTT. Residues: CASSQDFKDRGFLADSGELFF. The chain combines TRBV4-1 with TRBJ2-2; 8 nucleotides line up with TRBD1. CDR3 size: 21 residues. The trim removed 0 bases at V and 6 bases at J, leaving 21 bases unmatched. Germline-derived CDR1 and CDR2 are MGHRA and YSYEKL.

The V call is TRBV4-3, the J call TRBJ2-7; D is possibly TRBD2 (6 bases). Germline values: CDR1 LGHNA, CDR2 YSLEER. The V and J ends lost 1 base and 1 base respectively, with 11 bases between them. This CDR3 is 15 amino acids long. The CDR3 region is CASSQGLDRSYEQYF. CDR3 nucleotide sequence: TGCGCCAGCAGCCAAGGACTAGATCGGTCCTACGAGCAGTACTTC.

This clone was observed a single time. This sequence joins TRBV2 and TRBJ2-7; TRBD2 agrees at 7 bases. CDR3 length: 15 residues. V gave up 1 base and J gave up 3 bases; unmatched junction bases: 6. Per the germline V gene, CDR1 is SNHLY and CDR2 is FYNNEI. The CDR3 protein is CASSEGGGTGYEQYV. As DNA, the CDR3 is TGTGCCAGCAGTGAAGGGGGGGGTACAGGCTACGAGCAGTACGTC.

This chain connects TRBV19 to TRBJ1-5, with 11 bases aligning to TRBD1. V lost 6 bases, J lost 2 bases, and 3 bases stayed unmatched. The CDR3 runs to 15 residues. Germline lookup yields CDR1 LNHDA and CDR2 SQIVND (reference sequence). CDR3 coding DNA: TGTGCCAGTAGGGGACAGGGGGATCGCAATCAGCCCCAGCATTTT. This translates into CASRGQGDRNQPQHF.

This clone was seen a few times. The chain employs TRBV9 and TRBJ2-2; 7 bases fit TRBD1. V lost 0 bases, J lost 4 bases, and 9 bases stayed unmatched. Germline V CDR1 and CDR2: SGDLS, YYNGEE. CDR3 length: 17 amino acids. This CDR3 reads CASSVVSGQDLTGELFF. CDR3 bases: TGTGCCAGCAGCGTAGTTTCTGGACAGGATCTCACCGGGGAGCTGTTTTTT.

The chain joins TRBV9 to TRBJ2-2; 8 bases fit TRBD2. CDR3 length: 14 residues. Losses at the gene ends were 7 bases for V and 4 bases for J; bases not matched to a gene: 6. The V gene's germline CDR1 is SGDLS and CDR2 YYNGEE. This CDR3 is CASGASGSTGELFF. In DNA, the CDR3 is TGTGCCAGCGGCGCTAGCGGGTCCACCGGGGAGCTGTTTTTT.